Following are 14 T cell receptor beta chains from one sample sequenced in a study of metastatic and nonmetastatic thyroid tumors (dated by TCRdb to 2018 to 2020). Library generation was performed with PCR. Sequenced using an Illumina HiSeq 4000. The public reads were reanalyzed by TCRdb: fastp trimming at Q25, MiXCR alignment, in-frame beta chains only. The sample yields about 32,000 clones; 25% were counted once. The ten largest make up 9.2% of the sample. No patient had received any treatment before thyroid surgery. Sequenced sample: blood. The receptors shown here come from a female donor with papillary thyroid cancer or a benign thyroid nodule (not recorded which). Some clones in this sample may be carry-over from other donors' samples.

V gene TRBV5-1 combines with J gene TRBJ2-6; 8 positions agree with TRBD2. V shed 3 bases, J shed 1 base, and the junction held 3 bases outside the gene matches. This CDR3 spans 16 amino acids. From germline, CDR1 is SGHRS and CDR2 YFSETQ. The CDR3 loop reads CASSSAGGSGANVLTF. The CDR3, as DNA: TGCGCCAGCAGCTCGGCGGGGGGATCTGGGGCCAACGTCCTGACTTTC.

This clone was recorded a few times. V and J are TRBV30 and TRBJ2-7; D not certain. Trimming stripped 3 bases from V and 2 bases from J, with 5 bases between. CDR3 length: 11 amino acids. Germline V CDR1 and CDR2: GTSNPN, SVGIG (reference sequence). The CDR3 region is CAWSGAYEQYF. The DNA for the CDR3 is TGTGCCTGGAGCGGAGCCTACGAGCAGTACTTC.

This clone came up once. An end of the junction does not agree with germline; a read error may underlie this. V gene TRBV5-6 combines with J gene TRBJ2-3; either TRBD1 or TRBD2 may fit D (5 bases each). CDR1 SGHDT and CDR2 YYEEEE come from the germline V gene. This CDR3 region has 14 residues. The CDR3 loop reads CSSGMTVPTNTQYF. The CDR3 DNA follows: TGTTCCAGCGGCATGACAGTCCCCACAAATACGCAGTATTTT.

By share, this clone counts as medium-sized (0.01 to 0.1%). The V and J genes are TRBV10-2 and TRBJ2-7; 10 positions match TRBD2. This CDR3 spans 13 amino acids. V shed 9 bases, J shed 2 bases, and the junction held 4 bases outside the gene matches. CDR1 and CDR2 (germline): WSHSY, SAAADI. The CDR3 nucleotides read TGCGCCAGTACACTAGCGGGGACCTACGAGCAGTACTTC. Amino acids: CASTLAGTYEQYF.

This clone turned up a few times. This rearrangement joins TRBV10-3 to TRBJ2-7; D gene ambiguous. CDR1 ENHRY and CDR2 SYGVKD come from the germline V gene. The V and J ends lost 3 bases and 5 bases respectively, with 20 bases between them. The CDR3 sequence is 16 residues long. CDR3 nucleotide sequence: TGTGCCATCAGTGACATTGCGGCTAGTGTAGGGAACGAGCAGTACTTC. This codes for CAISDIAASVGNEQYF.

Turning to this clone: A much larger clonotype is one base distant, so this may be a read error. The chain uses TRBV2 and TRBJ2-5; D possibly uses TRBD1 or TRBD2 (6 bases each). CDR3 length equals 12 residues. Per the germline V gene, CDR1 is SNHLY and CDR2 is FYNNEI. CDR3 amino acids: CVSKGGQETQYF. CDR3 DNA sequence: TGTGTCAGCAAGGGGGGACAAGAGACCCAGTACTTC.

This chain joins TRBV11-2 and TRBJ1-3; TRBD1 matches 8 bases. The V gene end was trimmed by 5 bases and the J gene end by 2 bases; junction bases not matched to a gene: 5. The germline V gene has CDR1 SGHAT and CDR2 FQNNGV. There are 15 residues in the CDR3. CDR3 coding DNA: TGTGCCAGCAGCCCTGGACAGGGCCCTGGAAACACCATATATTTT. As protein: CASSPGQGPGNTIYF.

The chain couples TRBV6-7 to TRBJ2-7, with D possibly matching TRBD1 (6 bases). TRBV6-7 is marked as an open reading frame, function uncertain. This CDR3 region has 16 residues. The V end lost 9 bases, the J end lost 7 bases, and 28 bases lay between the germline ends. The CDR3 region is CASGVTWGLQMWEQYF. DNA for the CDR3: TGTGCCAGTGGGGTTACGTGGGGGCTCCAAATGTGGGAGCAGTACTTC.

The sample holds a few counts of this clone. CDR3 bases: TGTGCCAGCAGTCACCGCCGGCACGGGAGGGCCAGTAATGAGCAGTTCTTC. Translating it yields CASSHRRHGRASNEQFF. This chain connects TRBV6-5 to TRBJ2-1; 8 nucleotides line up with TRBD2. With 5 bases clipped from V and 7 bases from J, the junction kept 16 bases outside the gene matches. The CDR3 is 17 residues long. CDR1 is MNHEY and CDR2 is SVGAGI in the germline V gene.

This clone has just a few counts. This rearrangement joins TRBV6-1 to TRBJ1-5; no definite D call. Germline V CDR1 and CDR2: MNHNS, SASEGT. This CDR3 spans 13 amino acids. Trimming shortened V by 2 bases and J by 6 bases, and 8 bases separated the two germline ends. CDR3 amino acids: CASSEQETQPQHF. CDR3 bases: TGTGCCAGCAGTGAACAGGAGACTCAGCCCCAGCATTTT.

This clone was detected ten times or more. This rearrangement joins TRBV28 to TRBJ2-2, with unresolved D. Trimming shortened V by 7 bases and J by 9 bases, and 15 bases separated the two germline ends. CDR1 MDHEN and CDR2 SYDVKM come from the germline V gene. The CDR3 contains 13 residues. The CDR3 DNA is TGTGCCAGCAATCCAGGAAGAGAACGGGAGCTGTTTTTT. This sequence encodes CASNPGRERELFF.

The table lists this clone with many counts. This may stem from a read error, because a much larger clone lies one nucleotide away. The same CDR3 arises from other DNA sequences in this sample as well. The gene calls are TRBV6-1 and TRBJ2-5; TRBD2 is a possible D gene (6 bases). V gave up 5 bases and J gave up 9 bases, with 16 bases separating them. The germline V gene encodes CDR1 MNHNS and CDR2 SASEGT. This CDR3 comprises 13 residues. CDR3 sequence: CASSRPGGTAQYF. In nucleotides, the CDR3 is TGTGCCAGCAGTCGACCCGGCGGGACGGCCCAGTACTTC.

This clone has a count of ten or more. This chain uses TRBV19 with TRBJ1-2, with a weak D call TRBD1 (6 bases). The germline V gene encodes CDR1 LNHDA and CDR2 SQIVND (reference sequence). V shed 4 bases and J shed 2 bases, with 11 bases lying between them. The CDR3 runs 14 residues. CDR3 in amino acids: CASSRVTGNYGYTF. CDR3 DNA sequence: TGTGCCAGTAGTAGGGTCACAGGGAACTATGGCTACACCTTC.

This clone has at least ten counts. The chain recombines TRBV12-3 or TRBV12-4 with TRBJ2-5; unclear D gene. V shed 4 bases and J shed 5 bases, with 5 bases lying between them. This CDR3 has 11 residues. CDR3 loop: CASSSDETQYF. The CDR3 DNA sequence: TGTGCCAGCAGTTCAGACGAGACCCAGTACTTC.